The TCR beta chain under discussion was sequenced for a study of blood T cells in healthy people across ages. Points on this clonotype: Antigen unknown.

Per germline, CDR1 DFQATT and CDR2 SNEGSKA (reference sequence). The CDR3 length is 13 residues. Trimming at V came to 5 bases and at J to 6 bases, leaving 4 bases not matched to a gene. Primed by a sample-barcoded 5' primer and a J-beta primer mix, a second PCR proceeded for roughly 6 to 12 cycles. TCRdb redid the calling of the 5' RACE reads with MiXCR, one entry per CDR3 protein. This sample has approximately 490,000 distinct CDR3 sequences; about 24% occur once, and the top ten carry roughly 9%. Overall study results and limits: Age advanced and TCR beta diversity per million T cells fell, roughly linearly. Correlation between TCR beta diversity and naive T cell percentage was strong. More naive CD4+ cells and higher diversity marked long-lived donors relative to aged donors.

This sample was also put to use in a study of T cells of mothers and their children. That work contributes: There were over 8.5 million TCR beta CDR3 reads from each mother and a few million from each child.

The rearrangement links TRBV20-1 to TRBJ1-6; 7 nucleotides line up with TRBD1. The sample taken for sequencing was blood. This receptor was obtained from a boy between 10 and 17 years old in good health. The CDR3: CSAPGQTNSPLHF. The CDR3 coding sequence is TGCAGTGCTCCGGGACAGACTAATTCACCCCTCCACTTT.